This TCR beta chain was sequenced in a study of T cells in Graves' hyperthyroidism and ophthalmopathy. In this sample, this clonotype turned up a few times. Fresh peripheral blood, roughly 10 ml of it, supplied the PBMCs. RNA transcripts served as the template for amplifying TCR beta CDR3 regions. The HTBI primer set served for first-round RT-PCR of the TCR CDR3. TCRdb re-analysed the multiplex PCR reads in MiXCR, keeping a single row per CDR3 protein. The data show approximately 350,000 distinct CDR3 sequences, around 15% seen once. V was cut by 3 bases and J by 1 base, with 12 bases left in between. There are 15 residues in the CDR3. Germline V gene sequence: CDR1 MNHNS, CDR2 SASEGT.

The material sequenced was blood. The sequence was collected from a woman aged 55-70 years with Graves' ophthalmopathy. The chain carries TRBV6-1 and TRBJ1-2; no reliable D call. The DNA for the CDR3 is TGTGCCAGCAGTGAGAGCACGGCGCGTAACTATGGCTACACCTTC. Translation gives CASSESTARNYGYTF.